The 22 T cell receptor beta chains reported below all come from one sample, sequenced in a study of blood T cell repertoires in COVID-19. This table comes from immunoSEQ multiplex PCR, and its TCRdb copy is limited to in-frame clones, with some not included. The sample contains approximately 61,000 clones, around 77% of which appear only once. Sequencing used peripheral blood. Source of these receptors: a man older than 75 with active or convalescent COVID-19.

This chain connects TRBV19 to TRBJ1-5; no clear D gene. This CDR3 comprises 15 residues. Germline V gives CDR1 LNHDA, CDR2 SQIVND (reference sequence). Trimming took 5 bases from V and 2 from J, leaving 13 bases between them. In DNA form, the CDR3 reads TGTGCCAGTAGTTTGAACAGCTTGGGCAATCAGCCCCAGCATTTT. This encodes CASSLNSLGNQPQHF.

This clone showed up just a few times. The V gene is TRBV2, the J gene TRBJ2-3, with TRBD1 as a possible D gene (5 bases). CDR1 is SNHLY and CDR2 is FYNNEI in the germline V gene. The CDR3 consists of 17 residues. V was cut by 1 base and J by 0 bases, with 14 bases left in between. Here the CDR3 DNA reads TGTGCCAGCAGTGAAGTTATCAGGGTTCCTAGCACAGATACGCAGTATTTT. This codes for CASSEVIRVPSTDTQYF.

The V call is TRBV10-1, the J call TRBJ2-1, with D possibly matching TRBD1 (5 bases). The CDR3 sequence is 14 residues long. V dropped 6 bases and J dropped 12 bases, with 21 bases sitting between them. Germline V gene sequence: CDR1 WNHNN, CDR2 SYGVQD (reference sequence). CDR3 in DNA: TGCGCCAGCAGGTGGACACGAGTCGAGAGCGTGCAGTTCTTC. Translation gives CASRWTRVESVQFF.

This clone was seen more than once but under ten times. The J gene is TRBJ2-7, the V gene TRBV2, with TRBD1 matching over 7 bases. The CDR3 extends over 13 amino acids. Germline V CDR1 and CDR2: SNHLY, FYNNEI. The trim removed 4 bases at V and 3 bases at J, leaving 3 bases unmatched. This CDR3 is CASSGTGVYEQYF. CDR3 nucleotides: TGTGCCAGCAGTGGAACAGGGGTCTACGAGCAGTACTTC.

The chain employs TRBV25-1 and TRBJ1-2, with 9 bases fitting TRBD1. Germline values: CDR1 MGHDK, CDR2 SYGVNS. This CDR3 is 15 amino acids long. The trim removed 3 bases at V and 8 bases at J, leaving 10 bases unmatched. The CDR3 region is CASSDYGTGFRGYTF. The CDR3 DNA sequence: TGTGCCAGCAGTGATTACGGGACAGGGTTTCGAGGCTACACCTTC.

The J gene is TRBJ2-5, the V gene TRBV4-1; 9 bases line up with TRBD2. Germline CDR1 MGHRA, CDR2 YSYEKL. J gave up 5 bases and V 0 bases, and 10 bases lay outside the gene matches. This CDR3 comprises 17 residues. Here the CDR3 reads CASSQEYGGGAGETQYF. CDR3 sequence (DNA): TGCGCCAGCAGCCAAGAGTATGGCGGGGGGGCCGGGGAGACCCAGTACTTC.

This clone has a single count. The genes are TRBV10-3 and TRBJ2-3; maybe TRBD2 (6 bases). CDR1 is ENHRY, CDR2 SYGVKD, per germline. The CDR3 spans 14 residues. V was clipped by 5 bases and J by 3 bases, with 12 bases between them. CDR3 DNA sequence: TGTGCCATCAGTCGGGGAGGCGCAACAGATACGCAGTATTTT. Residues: CAISRGGATDTQYF.

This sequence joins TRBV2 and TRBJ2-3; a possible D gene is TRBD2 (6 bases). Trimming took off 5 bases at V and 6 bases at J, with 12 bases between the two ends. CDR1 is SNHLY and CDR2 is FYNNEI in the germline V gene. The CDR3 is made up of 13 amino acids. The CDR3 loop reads CASSLTRTDTQYF. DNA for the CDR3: TGTGCCAGCAGTCTGACTAGGACGGATACGCAGTATTTT.

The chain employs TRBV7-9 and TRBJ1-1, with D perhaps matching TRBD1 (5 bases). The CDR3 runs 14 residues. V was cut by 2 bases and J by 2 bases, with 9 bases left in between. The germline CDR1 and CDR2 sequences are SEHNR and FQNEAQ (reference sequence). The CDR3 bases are TGTGCCAGCAGCTTATACGGGGGAAACACTGAAGCTTTCTTT. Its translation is CASSLYGGNTEAFF.

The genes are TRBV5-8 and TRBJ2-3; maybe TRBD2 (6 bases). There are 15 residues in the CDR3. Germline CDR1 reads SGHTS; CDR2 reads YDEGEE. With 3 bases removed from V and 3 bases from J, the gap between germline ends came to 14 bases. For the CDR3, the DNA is TGTGCCAGCAGCTCCTACTCGACTAGTACAGATACGCAGTATTTT. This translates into CASSSYSTSTDTQYF. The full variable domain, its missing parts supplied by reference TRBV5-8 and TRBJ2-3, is EAGVTQSPTHLIKTRGQQATLRCSPISGHTSVYWYQQALGLGLQFLLWYDEGEERNRGNFPPRFSGRQFPNYSSELNVNALELEDSALYLCASSSYSTSTDTQYFGPGTRLTVL.

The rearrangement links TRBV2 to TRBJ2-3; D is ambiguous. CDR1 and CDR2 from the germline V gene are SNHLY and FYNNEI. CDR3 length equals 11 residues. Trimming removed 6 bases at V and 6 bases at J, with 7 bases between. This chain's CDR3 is CASRESDTQYF. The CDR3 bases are TGTGCCAGCAGAGAATCGGATACGCAGTATTTT.

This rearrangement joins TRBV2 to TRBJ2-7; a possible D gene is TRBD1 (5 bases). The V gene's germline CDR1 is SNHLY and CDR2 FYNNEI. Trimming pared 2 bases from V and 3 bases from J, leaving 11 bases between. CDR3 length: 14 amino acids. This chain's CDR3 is CASSEFGHLYEQYF. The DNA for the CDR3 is TGTGCCAGCAGTGAATTTGGACACCTCTACGAGCAGTACTTC.

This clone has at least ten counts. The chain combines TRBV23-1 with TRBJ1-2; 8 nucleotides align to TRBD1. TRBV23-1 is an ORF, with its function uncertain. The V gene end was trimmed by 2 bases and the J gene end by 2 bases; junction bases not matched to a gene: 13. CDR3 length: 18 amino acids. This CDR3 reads CASSQDGTGVRWNYGYTF. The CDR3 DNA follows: TGCGCCAGCAGTCAAGACGGGACAGGCGTAAGATGGAACTATGGCTACACCTTC.

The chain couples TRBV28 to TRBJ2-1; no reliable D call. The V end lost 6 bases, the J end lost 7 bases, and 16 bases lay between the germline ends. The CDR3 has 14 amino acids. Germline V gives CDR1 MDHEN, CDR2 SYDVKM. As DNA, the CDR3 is TGTGCCAGCAGCGCCAACTCCTTGCGGAATGAGCAGTTCTTC. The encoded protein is CASSANSLRNEQFF.

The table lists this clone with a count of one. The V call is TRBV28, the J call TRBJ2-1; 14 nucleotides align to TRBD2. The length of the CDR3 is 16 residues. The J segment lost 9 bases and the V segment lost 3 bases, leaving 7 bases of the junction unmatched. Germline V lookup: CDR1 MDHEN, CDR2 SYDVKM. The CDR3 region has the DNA TGTGCCAGCAGTTTCTCGGGACTAGCGGGAGTTGGTGAGCAGTTCTTC. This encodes CASSFSGLAGVGEQFF.

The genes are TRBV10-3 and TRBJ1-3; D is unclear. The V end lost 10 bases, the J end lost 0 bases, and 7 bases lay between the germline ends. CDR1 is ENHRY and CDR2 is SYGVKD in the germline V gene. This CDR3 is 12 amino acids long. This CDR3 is CATRVSGNTIYF. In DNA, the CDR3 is TGTGCCACGCGGGTCTCTGGAAACACCATATATTTT.

The CDR3 DNA reads TGCGCCAGCAGCGCCGGGGGGTCACACGAGCAGTTCTTC. Protein sequence: CASSAGGSHEQFF. V is TRBV5-1 and J is TRBJ2-1, with 7 bases identical to TRBD2. This CDR3 has 13 residues. CDR1 and CDR2 (germline): SGHRS, YFSETQ. V was clipped by 4 bases and J by 10 bases; unmatched bases: 8. Together with reference TRBV5-1 and TRBJ2-1, the CDR3 gives the full variable domain: KAGVTQTPRYLIKTRGQQVTLSCSPISGHRSVSWYQQTPGQGLQFLFEYFSETQRNKGNFPGRFSGRQFSNSRSEMNVSTLELGDSALYLCASSAGGSHEQFFGPGTRLTVL.

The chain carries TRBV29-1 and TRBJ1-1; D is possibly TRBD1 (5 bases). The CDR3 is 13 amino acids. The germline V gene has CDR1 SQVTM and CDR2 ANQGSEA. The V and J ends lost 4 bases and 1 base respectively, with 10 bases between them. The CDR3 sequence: CSVVQAANTEAFF. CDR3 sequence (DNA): TGCAGCGTTGTACAGGCCGCGAACACTGAAGCTTTCTTT.

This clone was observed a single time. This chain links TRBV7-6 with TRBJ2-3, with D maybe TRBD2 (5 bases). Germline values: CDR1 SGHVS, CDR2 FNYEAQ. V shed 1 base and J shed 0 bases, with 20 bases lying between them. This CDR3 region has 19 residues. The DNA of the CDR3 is TGTGCCAGCAGCTTAGATCCGGGGTCCTCGGGCCTTAGCACAGATACGCAGTATTTT. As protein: CASSLDPGSSGLSTDTQYF.

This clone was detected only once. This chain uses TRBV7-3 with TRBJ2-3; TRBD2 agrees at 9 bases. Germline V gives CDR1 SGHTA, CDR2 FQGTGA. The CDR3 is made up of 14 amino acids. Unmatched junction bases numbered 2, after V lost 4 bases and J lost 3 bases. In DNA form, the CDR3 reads TGTGCCAGCAGCTCTAGCGGGAATACAGATACGCAGTATTTT. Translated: CASSSSGNTDTQYF.

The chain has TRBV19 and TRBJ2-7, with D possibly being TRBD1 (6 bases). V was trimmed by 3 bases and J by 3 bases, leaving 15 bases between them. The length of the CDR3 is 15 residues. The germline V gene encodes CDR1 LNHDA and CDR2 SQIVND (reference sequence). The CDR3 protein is CASSIIRGSLYEQYF. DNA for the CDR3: TGTGCCAGTAGTATTATTAGGGGGTCCCTCTACGAGCAGTACTTC.

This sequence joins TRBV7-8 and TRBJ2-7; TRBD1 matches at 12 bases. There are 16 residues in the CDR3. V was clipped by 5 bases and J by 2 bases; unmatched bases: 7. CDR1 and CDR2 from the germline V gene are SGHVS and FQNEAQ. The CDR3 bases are TGTGCCAGCAGCCGACACGGGACAGGGGGCGCCTACGAGCAGTACTTC. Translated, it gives CASSRHGTGGAYEQYF.